This T cell receptor (beta chain) was found in a study of T cell clonotyping in hematopoietic cell transplantation. The study, taken as a whole, reports: Pathologically expanded recipient clonotypes increased progressively from day 30 to day 180 as diversity fell. Without cell sorting, CD4 versus CD8 contributions remain unresolved.

The CDR3 loop spans 15 amino acids. V shed 0 bases, J shed 5 bases, and the junction held 4 bases outside the gene matches. Germline CDR1 and CDR2: LNHNV and YYDKDF (reference sequence). Only in-frame clones appear in the TCRdb table, and some are missing; sequencing was by immunoSEQ multiplex PCR. The sample yields around 15,000 clones, about 57% seen once. This clone was observed a handful of times. The target antigen is unknown. The chain links TRBV15 to TRBJ1-5; 7 nucleotides match TRBD1. Specimen: PBMCs, collected 30 days after allogeneic stem cell transplant. The receptor comes from a male patient aged 45-60 years who had an allogeneic stem cell transplant from an unrelated donor, so T cells may come from the graft donor. Some clones in this sample may be carry-over from other donors' samples. The CDR3 nucleotides are TGTGCCACCAGCAGAGATAAGGGGGCGTATCAGCCCCAGCATTTT. Its translation is CATSRDKGAYQPQHF.